This T cell receptor (beta chain) was captured by sequencing in a study of OX40 agonist ivuxolimab in advanced cancers. Profiling relied on immunoSEQ multiplex PCR, and the TCRdb table lists in-frame clones only, not all of them. This table has about 66,000 clones, 88% appearing once. The CDR3 is made up of 12 amino acids. V lost 4 bases, J lost 12 bases, and 15 bases lay in between. Germline values: CDR1 GTSNPN, CDR2 SVGIG (reference sequence). On cycle 4 day 1 and cycle 7 day 1, as well as at baseline, blood was sampled. The chain joins TRBV30 to TRBJ1-4; weak D call: TRBD1 (5 bases). This sample comprised CD4+ or CD8+ T cells sorted from blood, obtained in a trial of the OX40 agonist ivuxolimab. This clonotype originated in an adult with an advanced solid tumor such as melanoma, head and neck, liver or kidney cancer. This CDR3 reads CAWISGRQELFF. CDR3 nucleotides: TGTGCCTGGATTTCGGGACGCCAGGAACTGTTTTTT.